A selection of T cell receptor beta chains follows, all from one sample in a study of regulatory T cells in long-lasting Graves disease. TCRdb ran MiXCR on the multiplex PCR reads and lists one entry per CDR3 protein. The sample yields about 540,000 distinct CDR3 sequences, 13% seen once. These sequences were also reported in another study, on T cells in Graves' hyperthyroidism and ophthalmopathy.

The material sequenced was peripheral blood mononuclear cells (PBMCs), taken at new diagnosis, from a patient treated with antithyroid drugs. The receptors here all came from a young man with Graves disease. The CDR3 runs from the conserved cysteine through the conserved F or W. D genes are given only for firm matches. Size values are once, few and many counts, or a class for expanded clones, and some rows have none.

D gene,V gene,J gene,clone size,CDR3 protein,CDR3 DNA
NA,TRBV6-1,TRBJ1-1,many,CATSGLGVVDTEAFF,TGTGCCACCTCTGGTCTCGGTGTGGTAGATACTGAAGCTTTCTTT
NA,TRBV7-2,TRBJ2-3,many,CASSLRDLGTDTQYF,TGTGCCAGCAGCTTAAGGGACTTGGGCACAGATACGCAGTATTTT
NA,TRBV20-1,TRBJ2-2,NA,CSAPPPGVNTGELFF,TGCAGTGCTCCCCCCCCGGGAGTGAACACCGGGGAGCTGTTTTTT
NA,TRBV20-1,TRBJ2-7,many,CSARDGGPTSREQYF,TGCAGTGCTAGAGATGGGGGACCAACTAGCCGCGAGCAGTACTTC
NA,TRBV29-1,TRBJ2-3,NA,CSGRLPLTDTQYF,TGCAGCGGTAGACTTCCCCTCACAGATACGCAGTATTTT
TRBD1,TRBV6-1,TRBJ2-5,many,CASSAGQGSGETQYF,TGTGCCAGCAGTGCGGGACAGGGGTCTGGAGAGACCCAGTACTTC
NA,TRBV25-1,TRBJ1-1,few,CAAVGGGPIVGEAFF,TGTGCCGCGGTAGGGGGGGGCCCTATTGTAGGTGAAGCTTTCTTT
NA,TRBV7-3,TRBJ2-3,NA,CASSLMPSTDTQYF,TGTGCCAGCAGCTTAATGCCGAGCACAGATACGCAGTATTTT
NA,TRBV11-2,TRBJ1-6,many,CASSLDRRNSPLHF,TGTGCCAGCAGCTTAGACAGGCGTAATTCACCCCTCCACTTT
NA,TRBV12-3/TRBV12-4,TRBJ2-7,NA,CASSSGLNRHEQYF,TGTGCCAGCAGTTCGGGGTTGAATAGGCACGAGCAGTACTTC
TRBD1,TRBV12-3/TRBV12-4,TRBJ1-1,few,CASSRQGASEAFF,TGTGCCAGCAGTCGACAGGGGGCCAGTGAAGCTTTCTTT
NA,TRBV9,TRBJ2-7,NA,CASSVNWGVGDEQYF,TGTGCCAGCAGCGTAAATTGGGGGGTAGGGGATGAGCAGTACTTC
NA,TRBV12-3/TRBV12-4,TRBJ1-2,many,CASSLPPGTVRGYTF,TGTGCCAGCAGTTTACCGCCAGGGACCGTGAGGGGCTACACCTTC
NA,TRBV20-1,TRBJ2-3,few,CSARDQGPDTQYF,TGCAGTGCTAGAGACCAGGGTCCAGATACGCAGTATTTT
TRBD2,TRBV5-1,TRBJ2-1,many,CASSSQRDVSYNEQFF,TGCGCCAGCAGCTCTCAGCGGGATGTCTCCTACAATGAGCAGTTCTTC
NA,TRBV2,TRBJ2-2,many,CASSGHTGELFF,TGTGCCAGCAGTGGACATACCGGGGAGCTGTTTTTT
NA,TRBV6-1,TRBJ1-2,NA,CASRSPGRGYTF,TGTGCCAGCAGATCTCCAGGGCGGGGCTACACCTTC
TRBD1,TRBV19,TRBJ2-1,many,CASSIGTGDREQFF,TGTGCCAGTAGTATAGGGACAGGCGATCGTGAGCAGTTCTTC